This T cell receptor (beta chain) came from a study of technical replicates of blood from a handful of donors. CDR1 is MNHNY, CDR2 SVGAGI, per germline (reference sequence). V gave up 5 bases and J gave up 3 bases; unmatched junction bases: 9. CDR3 length: 16 amino acids. Clones were read by immunoSEQ multiplex PCR, and TCRdb kept only the in-frame ones, dropping some. The sample contains more than 60,000 clones, approximately 93% of which appear only once. This chain uses TRBV6-6 with TRBJ1-4; TRBD1 matches 7 bases. Sequences were obtained from T cells isolated from PBMCs. This sequence was found in a human donor in good health. The CDR3 spells CASSTQGVVANEKLFF. DNA of the CDR3: TGTGCCAGCAGTACTCAGGGGGTTGTAGCTAATGAAAAACTGTTTTTT.